This T cell receptor (beta chain) was recorded in a study of blood T cell repertoires in COVID-19. At the level of the study: Specimens from acute and convalescent COVID-19 originated in the United States, Italy and Spain. From T cells, B-cell-depleted T cells, or PBMCs came the material, which was cDNA or gDNA.

Authors' analysis steps: Scientists estimated how many nucleated cells there were by amplifying reference gene primers. Assay used: immunoSEQ multiplex PCR; TCRdb lists only in-frame clones, some missing. V, J and clone size are taken as reported in that table, and D and trimming were inferred from the DNA itself. The profile shows some 38,000 clones, around four fifths of them singletons. The TCR was taken from a man aged 50-59 years with active COVID-19. Sequencing was done on a sample of peripheral blood.

The CDR3: CASREGRSTTWNTQYF. For the CDR3, the DNA is TGTGCCAGCAGGGAGGGACGGAGCACCACATGGAATACGCAGTATTTT. The chain combines TRBV6-6 with TRBJ2-3; D may be TRBD2 (6 bases). Germline loops: CDR1 MNHNY, CDR2 SVGAGI (reference sequence). The CDR3 totals 16 residues. Trimming pared 6 bases from V and 7 bases from J, leaving 23 bases between.